The clone carrying this T cell receptor (beta chain) came up many times. This sample is part of a study of T-cell memory formation after mild COVID-19. One entry per CDR3 protein, called by TCRdb with MiXCR from the 5' RACE reads. This sample has a few hundred thousand distinct CDR3 sequences, with roughly 22% found just once. There are 15 residues in the CDR3. CDR1 SGHRS and CDR2 YFSETQ come from the germline V gene. Trimming removed 0 bases from V and 0 bases from J, with 7 bases in between. This clonotype originated in an adult woman who had mild COVID-19 (a few samples of this study predate the infection). Cell type and time point are not known. The V and J genes are TRBV5-1 and TRBJ2-4; the D is unclear. Sequenced input: PBMCs or a T cell subset sorted from them (not recorded which). The CDR3 spells CASSLAGLAKNIQYF. The CDR3 coding sequence is TGCGCCAGCAGCTTGGCGGGTTTAGCCAAAAACATTCAGTACTTC.